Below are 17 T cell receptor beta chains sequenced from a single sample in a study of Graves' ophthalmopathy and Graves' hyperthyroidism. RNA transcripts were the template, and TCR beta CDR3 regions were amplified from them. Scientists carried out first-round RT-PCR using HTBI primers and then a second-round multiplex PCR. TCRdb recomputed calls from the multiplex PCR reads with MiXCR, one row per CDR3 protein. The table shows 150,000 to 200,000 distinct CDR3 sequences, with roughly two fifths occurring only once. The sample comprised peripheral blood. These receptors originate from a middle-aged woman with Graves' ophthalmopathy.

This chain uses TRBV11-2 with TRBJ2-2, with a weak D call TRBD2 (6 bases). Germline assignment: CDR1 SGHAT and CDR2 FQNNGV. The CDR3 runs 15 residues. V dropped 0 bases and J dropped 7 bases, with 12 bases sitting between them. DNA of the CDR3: TGTGCCAGCAGCTTAGATGTTTCGGGGGTCGGGGAGCTGTTTTTT. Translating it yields CASSLDVSGVGELFF.

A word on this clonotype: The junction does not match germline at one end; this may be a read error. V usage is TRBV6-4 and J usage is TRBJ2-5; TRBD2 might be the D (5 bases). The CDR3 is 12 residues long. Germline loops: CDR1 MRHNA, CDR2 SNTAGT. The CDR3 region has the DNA TGTGCCAGCAGGGACTTCGGGGAGACCCAGTACTTC. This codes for CASRDFGETQYF.

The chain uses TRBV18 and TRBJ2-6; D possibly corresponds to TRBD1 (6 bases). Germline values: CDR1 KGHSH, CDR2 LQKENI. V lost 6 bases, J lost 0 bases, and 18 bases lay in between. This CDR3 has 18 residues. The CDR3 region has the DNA TGTGCCAGCTCCCCCGGGACAAGGTTTGGCTCTGGGGCCAACGTCCTGACTTTC. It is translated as CASSPGTRFGSGANVLTF.

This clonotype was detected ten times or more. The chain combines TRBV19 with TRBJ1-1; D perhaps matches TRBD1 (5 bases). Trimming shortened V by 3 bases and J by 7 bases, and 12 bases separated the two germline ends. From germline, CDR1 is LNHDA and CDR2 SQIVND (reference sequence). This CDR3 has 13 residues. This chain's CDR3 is CASSIKAGIEAFF. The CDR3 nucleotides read TGTGCCAGTAGTATCAAGGCAGGGATTGAAGCTTTCTTT.

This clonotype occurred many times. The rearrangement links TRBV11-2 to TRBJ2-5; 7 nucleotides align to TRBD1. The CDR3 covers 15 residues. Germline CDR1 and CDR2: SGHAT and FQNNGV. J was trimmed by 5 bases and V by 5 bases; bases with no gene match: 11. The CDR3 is CASSAFRGWEETQYF. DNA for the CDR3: TGTGCCAGCAGCGCATTCAGGGGGTGGGAGGAGACCCAGTACTTC.

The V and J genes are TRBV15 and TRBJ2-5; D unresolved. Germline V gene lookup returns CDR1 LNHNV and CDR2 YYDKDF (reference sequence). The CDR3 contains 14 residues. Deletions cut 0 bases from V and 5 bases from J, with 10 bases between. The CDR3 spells CATSREDVRETQYF. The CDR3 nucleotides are TGTGCCACCAGCAGAGAGGACGTCCGGGAGACCCAGTACTTC.

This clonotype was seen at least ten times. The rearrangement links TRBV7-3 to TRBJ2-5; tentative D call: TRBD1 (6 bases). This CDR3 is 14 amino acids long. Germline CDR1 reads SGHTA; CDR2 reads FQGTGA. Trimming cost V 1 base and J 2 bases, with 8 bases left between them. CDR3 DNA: TGTGCCAGCAGCTTAATGGGGACACAAGAGACCCAGTACTTC. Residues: CASSLMGTQETQYF.

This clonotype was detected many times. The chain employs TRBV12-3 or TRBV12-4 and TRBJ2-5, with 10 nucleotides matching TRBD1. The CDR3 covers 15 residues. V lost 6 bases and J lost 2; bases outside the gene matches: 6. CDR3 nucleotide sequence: TGTGCCAGCAGACGACAGGGGGCCGGGCAAGAGACCCAGTACTTC. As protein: CASRRQGAGQETQYF.

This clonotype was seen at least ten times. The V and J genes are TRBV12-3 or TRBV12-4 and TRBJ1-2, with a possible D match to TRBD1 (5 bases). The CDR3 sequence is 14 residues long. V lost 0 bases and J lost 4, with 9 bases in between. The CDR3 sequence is CASSLAGVPYGYTF. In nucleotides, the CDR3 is TGTGCCAGCAGTTTAGCGGGGGTCCCCTATGGCTACACCTTC.

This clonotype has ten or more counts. In DNA form, the CDR3 reads TGTGCCAGCTCACCTCGGACAGGGGAAGAGACCCAGTACTTC. Amino acid sequence: CASSPRTGEETQYF. V and J are TRBV18 and TRBJ2-5; 9 positions agree with TRBD1. The germline V gene encodes CDR1 KGHSH and CDR2 LQKENI. This CDR3 region has 14 residues. V trimming: 3 bases; J trimming: 3 bases; junction bases outside the gene matches: 2.

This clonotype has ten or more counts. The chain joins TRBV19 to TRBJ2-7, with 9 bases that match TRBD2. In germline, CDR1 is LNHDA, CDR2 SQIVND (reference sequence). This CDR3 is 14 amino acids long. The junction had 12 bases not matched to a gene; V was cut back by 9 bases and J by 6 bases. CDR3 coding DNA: TGTGCCAGCTTAGGTAGCGGGAGCCTCTCCGAGCAGTACTTC. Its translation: CASLGSGSLSEQYF.

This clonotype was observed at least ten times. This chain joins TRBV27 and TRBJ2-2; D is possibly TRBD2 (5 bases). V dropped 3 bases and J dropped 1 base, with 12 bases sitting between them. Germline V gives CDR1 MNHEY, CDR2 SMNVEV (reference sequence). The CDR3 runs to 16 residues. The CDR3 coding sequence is TGTGCCAGCAGTTTCGTAGGGAGAGGGAACACCGGGGAGCTGTTTTTT. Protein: CASSFVGRGNTGELFF.

The CDR3 protein is CASSSVFGEQYF. The CDR3 region has the DNA TGTGCCAGCAGTTCCGTGTTTGGGGAGCAGTACTTC. The gene calls are TRBV12-3 or TRBV12-4 and TRBJ2-7, with D unclear. The CDR3 spans 12 residues. The V and J ends lost 4 bases and 7 bases respectively, with 11 bases between them.

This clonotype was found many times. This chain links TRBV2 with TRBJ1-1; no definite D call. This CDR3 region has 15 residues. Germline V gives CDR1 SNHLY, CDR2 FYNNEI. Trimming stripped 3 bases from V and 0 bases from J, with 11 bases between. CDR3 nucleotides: TGTGCCAGCAGTGATCCTGGCGTTCTGAACACTGAAGCTTTCTTT. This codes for CASSDPGVLNTEAFF.

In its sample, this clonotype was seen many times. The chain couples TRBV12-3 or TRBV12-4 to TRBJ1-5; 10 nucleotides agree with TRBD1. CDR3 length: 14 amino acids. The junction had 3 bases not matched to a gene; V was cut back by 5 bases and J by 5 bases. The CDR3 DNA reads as TGTGCCAGCAGTCCGACAGGGGGCTATCAGCCCCAGCATTTT. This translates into CASSPTGGYQPQHF.

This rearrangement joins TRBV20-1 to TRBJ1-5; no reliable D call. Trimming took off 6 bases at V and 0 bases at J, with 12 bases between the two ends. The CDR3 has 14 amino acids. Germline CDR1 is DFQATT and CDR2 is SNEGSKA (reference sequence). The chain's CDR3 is CSAEGRFSNQPQHF. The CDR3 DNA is TGCAGTGCCGAGGGAAGGTTTAGCAATCAGCCCCAGCATTTT.

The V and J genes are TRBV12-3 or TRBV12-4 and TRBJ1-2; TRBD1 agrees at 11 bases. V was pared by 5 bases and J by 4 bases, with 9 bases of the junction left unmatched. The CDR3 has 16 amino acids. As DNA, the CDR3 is TGTGCCAGCAGTATAGACCGGGACAGGGGGATCTATGGCTACACCTTC. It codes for CASSIDRDRGIYGYTF.